The 11 T cell receptor beta chains below come from one sample, sequenced in a study of OX40 agonist ivuxolimab in advanced cancers. Clones were read by immunoSEQ multiplex PCR, and TCRdb kept only the in-frame ones, dropping some. The sample lists 68,000 or so clones, just over 85% occurring once. Sequences were derived from CD4+ or CD8+ T cells sorted from blood, sampled in a trial of the OX40 agonist ivuxolimab. The receptors stem from an adult with an advanced solid tumor such as melanoma, head and neck, liver or kidney cancer.

The rearrangement links TRBV25-1 to TRBJ1-1; tentative D call: TRBD1 (5 bases). CDR3 length: 14 residues. Trimming cost V 4 bases and J 2 bases, with 11 bases left between them. Per the germline V gene, CDR1 is MGHDK and CDR2 is SYGVNS. The CDR3 here is CASSVQGGNTEAFF. The CDR3 DNA sequence: TGTGCCAGCAGTGTTCAGGGTGGAAACACTGAAGCTTTCTTT. The variable domain in full, completed from reference TRBV25-1 and TRBJ1-1, reads EADIYQTPRYLVIGTGKKITLECSQTMGHDKMYWYQQDPGMELHLIHYSYGVNSTEKGDLSSESTVSRIRTEHFPLTLESARPSHTSQYLCASSVQGGNTEAFFGQGTRLTVV.

This clone was counted a single time. The V call is TRBV4-2, the J call TRBJ1-4; 9 bases match TRBD1. The germline CDR1 and CDR2 sequences are LGHNA and YNFKEQ. The V gene end was trimmed by 3 bases and the J gene end by 6 bases; junction bases not matched to a gene: 5. This CDR3 has 15 residues. DNA for the CDR3: TGTGCCAGCAGCCAGCAGACAGGGGGGGATGAAAAACTGTTTTTT. Its protein product is CASSQQTGGDEKLFF.

The chain joins TRBV5-1 to TRBJ1-5; TRBD1 might be the D (5 bases). The CDR3 loop spans 15 amino acids. Germline CDR1 reads SGHRS; CDR2 reads YFSETQ. V was pared by 0 bases and J by 6 bases, with 13 bases between. CDR3 nucleotide sequence: TGCGCCAGCAGCTTGGCCGGAGGGGACGCTCAGCCCCAGCATTTT. Translation gives CASSLAGGDAQPQHF.

CDR3 region: CATGRDSPFEQYF. CDR3 coding DNA: TGTGCCACCGGGAGGGACTCCCCCTTCGAGCAGTACTTC. This chain connects TRBV28 to TRBJ2-7; 8 bases agree with TRBD2. This CDR3 is built from 13 residues. V shed 10 bases, J shed 6 bases, and the junction held 11 bases outside the gene matches. Per germline, CDR1 MDHEN and CDR2 SYDVKM.

The rearrangement joins TRBV4-2 to TRBJ2-5; TRBD1 matches at 8 bases. The CDR3 extends over 15 amino acids. Looked up from germline, CDR1 is LGHNA and CDR2 is YNFKEQ. V lost 2 bases, J lost 4 bases, and 6 bases stayed unmatched. The CDR3 region is CASSQPGQGGETQYF. The CDR3 bases are TGTGCCAGCAGCCAACCAGGACAGGGTGGAGAGACCCAGTACTTC.

The chain has TRBV15 and TRBJ1-6, with D unclear. The CDR3 spans 15 residues. Between the trimmed V and J ends, which lost 0 bases and 10 bases, there was a span of 13 bases. CDR1 is LNHNV and CDR2 is YYDKDF in the germline V gene (reference sequence). The CDR3 DNA is TGTGCCACCAGCAGAGACCCAGGCCCCGAGTCACCCCTCCACTTT. Translating gives CATSRDPGPESPLHF.

V usage is TRBV6-5 and J usage is TRBJ1-6; no firm D call. The CDR3 is 15 amino acids. V lost 0 bases, J lost 11 bases, and 14 bases lay in between. Per the germline V gene, CDR1 is MNHEY and CDR2 is SVGAGI. As DNA, the CDR3 is TGTGCCAGCAGTTACTCAGCCGGGTTTGGGGCACCCCTCCACTTT. Its protein product is CASSYSAGFGAPLHF.

V gene TRBV6-5 combines with J gene TRBJ2-1; D remains unclear. The V gene lost 6 bases and the J gene lost 9 bases, with 9 bases spanning the gap. Germline lookup yields CDR1 MNHEY and CDR2 SVGAGI. The CDR3 totals 11 residues. The CDR3 protein is CASSSSIEQFF. DNA for the CDR3: TGTGCCAGCAGCTCCTCCATTGAGCAGTTCTTC.

The chain is built from TRBV27 and TRBJ2-7; a possible D gene is TRBD1 (6 bases). Trimming removed 2 bases from V and 2 bases from J, with 16 bases in between. Germline V gene lookup returns CDR1 MNHEY and CDR2 SMNVEV (reference sequence). CDR3 length equals 16 residues. CDR3 coding DNA: TGTGCCAGCAGTTTACAGGGGACGTCAAGGCCCTACGAGCAGTACTTC. It codes for CASSLQGTSRPYEQYF.

This clone came up a few times. The rearrangement joins TRBV18 to TRBJ2-3; a weak D match, TRBD2 (6 bases). The CDR3 extends over 18 amino acids. Looked up from germline, CDR1 is KGHSH and CDR2 is LQKENI. V lost 4 bases and J 0 bases, leaving 20 bases between the germline ends. The CDR3 DNA reads TGTGCCAGCTCACTGGCCTCGGCGGGGACTTCTAGCACAGATACGCAGTATTTT. Amino acids: CASSLASAGTSSTDTQYF.

This chain connects TRBV5-1 to TRBJ1-2; a possible D gene is TRBD1 (5 bases). CDR1 is SGHRS and CDR2 is YFSETQ in the germline V gene. The ends were cut back, 1 base at V and 6 bases at J, with 7 bases in the middle. This CDR3 comprises 12 residues. The CDR3 here is CASSLWGDGYTF. The CDR3 DNA is TGCGCCAGCAGCTTGTGGGGGGATGGCTACACCTTC.